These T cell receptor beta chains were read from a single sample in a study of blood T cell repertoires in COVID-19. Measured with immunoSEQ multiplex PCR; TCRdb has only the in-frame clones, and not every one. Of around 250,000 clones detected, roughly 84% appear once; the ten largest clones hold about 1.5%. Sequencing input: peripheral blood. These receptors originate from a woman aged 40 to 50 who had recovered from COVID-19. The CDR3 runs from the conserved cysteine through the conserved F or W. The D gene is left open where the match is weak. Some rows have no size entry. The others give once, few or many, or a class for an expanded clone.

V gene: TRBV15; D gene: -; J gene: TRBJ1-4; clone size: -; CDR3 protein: CATSRDRGHEKLFF; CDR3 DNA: TGTGCCACCAGCAGAGATCGGGGTCACGAAAAACTGTTTTTT
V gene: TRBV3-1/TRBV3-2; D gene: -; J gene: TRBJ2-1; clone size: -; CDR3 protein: CASSPLSDEQFF; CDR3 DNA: TGTGCCAGCAGCCCCCTCTCAGATGAGCAGTTCTTC
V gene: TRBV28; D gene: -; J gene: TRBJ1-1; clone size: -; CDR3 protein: CASRPPGATTRDTEAFF; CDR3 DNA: TGTGCCAGCAGACCTCCAGGGGCGACAACAAGGGACACTGAAGCTTTCTTT
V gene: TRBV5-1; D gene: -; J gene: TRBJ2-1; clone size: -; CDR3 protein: CASSLQGISYNEQFF; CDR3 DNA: TGCGCCAGCAGCTTACAGGGAATCTCCTACAATGAGCAGTTCTTC
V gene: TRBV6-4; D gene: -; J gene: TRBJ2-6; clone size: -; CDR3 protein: CASSTSSGANVLTF; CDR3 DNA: TGTGCCAGCTCGACTAGCTCTGGGGCCAACGTCCTGACTTTC
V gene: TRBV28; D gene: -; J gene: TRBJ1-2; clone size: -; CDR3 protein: CASSIWGGRNYGYTF; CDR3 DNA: TGTGCCAGCAGCATTTGGGGGGGGCGTAACTATGGCTACACCTTC
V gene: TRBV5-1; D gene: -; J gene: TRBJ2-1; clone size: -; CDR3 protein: CASSLLTAMEQFF; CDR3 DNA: TGCGCCAGCAGCTTGCTGACAGCTATGGAGCAGTTCTTC
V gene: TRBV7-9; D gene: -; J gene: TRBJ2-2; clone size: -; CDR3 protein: CASSLVAENTGELFF; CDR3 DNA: TGTGCCAGCAGCTTAGTGGCAGAAAACACCGGGGAGCTGTTTTTT
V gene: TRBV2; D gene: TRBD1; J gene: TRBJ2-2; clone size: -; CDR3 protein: CASSEGWTGDPGELFF; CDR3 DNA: TGTGCCAGCAGTGAAGGTTGGACAGGGGACCCCGGGGAGCTGTTTTTT
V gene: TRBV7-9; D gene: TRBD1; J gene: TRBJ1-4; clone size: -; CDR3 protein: CASSFARPGQGLAKLFF; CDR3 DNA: TGTGCCAGCAGCTTTGCTAGACCGGGACAGGGATTGGCAAAACTGTTTTTT
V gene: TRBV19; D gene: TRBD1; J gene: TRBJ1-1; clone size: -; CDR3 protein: CASTGQGVKTEAFF; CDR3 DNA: TGTGCCAGTACTGGCCAGGGGGTAAAAACTGAAGCTTTCTTT
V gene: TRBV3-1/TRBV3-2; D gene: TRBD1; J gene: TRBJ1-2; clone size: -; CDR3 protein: CASSHAGQAFSF; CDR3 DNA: TGTGCCAGCAGCCATGCCGGACAGGCGTTCAGCTTC
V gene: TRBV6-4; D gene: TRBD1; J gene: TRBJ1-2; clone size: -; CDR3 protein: CASSDSPDRTYGYTF; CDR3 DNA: TGTGCCAGCAGTGACTCCCCGGACAGGACCTATGGCTACACCTTC
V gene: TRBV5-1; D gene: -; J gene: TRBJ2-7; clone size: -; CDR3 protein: CASSLGAQGGMAYEQYF; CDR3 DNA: TGCGCCAGCAGCTTAGGGGCACAGGGAGGGATGGCCTACGAGCAGTACTTC
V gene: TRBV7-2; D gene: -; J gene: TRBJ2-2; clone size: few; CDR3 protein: CASSFGLYSGELFF; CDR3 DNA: TGTGCCAGCAGCTTCGGACTCTACTCCGGGGAGCTGTTTTTT
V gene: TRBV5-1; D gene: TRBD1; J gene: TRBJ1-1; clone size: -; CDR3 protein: CASSWGQGRGTEAFF; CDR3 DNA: TGCGCCAGCAGCTGGGGACAGGGGAGAGGTACTGAAGCTTTCTTT
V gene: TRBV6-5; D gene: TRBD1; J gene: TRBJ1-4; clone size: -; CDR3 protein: CASSYVRGNEKLFF; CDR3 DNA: TGTGCCAGCAGTTACGTCAGGGGGAATGAAAAACTGTTTTTT
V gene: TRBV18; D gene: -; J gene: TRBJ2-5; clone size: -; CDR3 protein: CASSRGPERAETQYF; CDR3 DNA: TGTGCCAGCTCCCGGGGACCGGAGCGGGCGGAGACCCAGTACTTC
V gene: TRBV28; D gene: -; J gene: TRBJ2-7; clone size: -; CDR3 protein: CASSPAGPGVYEQYF; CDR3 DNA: TGTGCCAGCAGTCCAGCAGGCCCAGGGGTCTACGAGCAGTACTTC
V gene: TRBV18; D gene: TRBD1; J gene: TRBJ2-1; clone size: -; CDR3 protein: CASFAGTGGKNEQFF; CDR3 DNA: TGTGCCAGCTTTGCCGGGACAGGGGGCAAAAATGAGCAGTTCTTC
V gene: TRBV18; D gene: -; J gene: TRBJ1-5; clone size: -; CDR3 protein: CASSGAEGVGQPQHF; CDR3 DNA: TGTGCCAGCTCAGGAGCTGAGGGTGTCGGTCAGCCCCAGCATTTT
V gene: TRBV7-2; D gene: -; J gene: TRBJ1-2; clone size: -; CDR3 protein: CASSFSGLNYGYTF; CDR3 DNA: TGTGCCAGCAGCTTTTCAGGGCTGAACTATGGCTACACCTTC
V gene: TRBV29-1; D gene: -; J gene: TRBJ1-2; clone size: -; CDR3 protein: CSVEDQGGGYTF; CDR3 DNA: TGCAGCGTTGAAGATCAGGGCGGTGGCTACACCTTC
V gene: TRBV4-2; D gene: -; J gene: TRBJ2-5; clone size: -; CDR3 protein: CASSQEPSAETQYF; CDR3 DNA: TGTGCCAGCAGCCAAGAGCCCTCAGCGGAGACCCAGTACTTC
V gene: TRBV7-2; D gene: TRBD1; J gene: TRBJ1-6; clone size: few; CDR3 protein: CASSLRGQDNSPLHF; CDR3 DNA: TGTGCCAGCAGCTTACGGGGACAGGATAATTCACCCCTCCACTTT
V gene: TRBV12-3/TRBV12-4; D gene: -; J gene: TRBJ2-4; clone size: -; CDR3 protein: CASSLGGTVQYF; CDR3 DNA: TGTGCCAGCAGTCTAGGGGGGACAGTTCAGTACTTC
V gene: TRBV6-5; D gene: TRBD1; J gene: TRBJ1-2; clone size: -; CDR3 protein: CASSYSRGQGSGYTF; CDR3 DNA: TGTGCCAGCAGTTACTCGAGAGGACAGGGGTCTGGCTACACCTTC
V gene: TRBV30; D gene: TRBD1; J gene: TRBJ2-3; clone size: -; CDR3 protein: CAWTTSGQWEQYF; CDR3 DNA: TGTGCCTGGACCACCTCGGGACAGTGGGAGCAGTATTTT
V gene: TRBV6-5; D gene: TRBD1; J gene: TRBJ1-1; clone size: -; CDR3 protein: CASNRGVNTEAFF; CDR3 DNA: TGTGCCAGTAACAGGGGGGTTAACACTGAAGCTTTCTTT
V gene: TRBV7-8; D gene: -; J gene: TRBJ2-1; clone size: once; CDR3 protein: CASSQQGRPNEQFF; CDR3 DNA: TGTGCCAGCAGCCAACAGGGTAGGCCCAATGAGCAGTTCTTC
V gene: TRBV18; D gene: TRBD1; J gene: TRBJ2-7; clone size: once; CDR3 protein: CASSPSTGEDEQYF; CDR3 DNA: TGTGCCAGCTCACCCTCGACAGGGGAGGACGAGCAGTACTTC
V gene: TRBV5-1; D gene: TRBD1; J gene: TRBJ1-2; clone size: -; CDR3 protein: CASSLDNRGQGGYTF; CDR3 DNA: TGCGCCAGCAGCTTGGATAATAGGGGGCAAGGTGGCTACACCTTC